Listed below are T cell receptor beta chains from one sample, sequenced in a study of cytomegalovirus exposure and HLA in healthy donors. Method: immunoSEQ multiplex PCR; TCRdb's copy keeps in-frame clones and lacks some. The data hold hundreds of thousands of clones, with about 80% observed a single time. The specimen sequenced was PBMCs. The origin of the receptors is a man in his forties in good health and CMV-seropositive. Each CDR3 is given with its conserved first and last residue. A D gene is named only where the DNA matches it firmly. For some rows the clone size is stated as once, few or many, or as a class when expanded; others skip it.

>13|TRBV7-7|TRBJ2-5|.|TRBD1
CAVDRGHAETQYF
TGTGCTGTCGACAGGGGACACGCAGAGACCCAGTACTTC
>13|TRBV27|TRBJ2-7|.|TRBD1
CASSSRDRGFCYF
TGTGCCAGCAGTTCCCGGGACAGGGGGTTTTGTTACTTC
>13|TRBV25-1|TRBJ2-7|.|TRBD1
CASSETGGYEQYF
TGTGCCAGCAGTGAAACAGGGGGCTACGAGCAGTACTTC
>13|TRBV2|TRBJ1-1|.|.
CASRGGGNTEAFF
TGTGCCAGCCGGGGAGGAGGGAACACTGAAGCTTTCTTT
>12|TRBV5-6|TRBJ2-7|.|.
CASSLLAYEQYF
TGTGCCAGCAGCCTCCTAGCTTACGAGCAGTACTTC
>12|TRBV6-6|TRBJ2-2|.|.
CASLPRGGELFF
TGTGCCAGCTTGCCCAGAGGCGGGGAGCTGTTTTTT
>15|TRBV6-6|TRBJ1-1|.|.
CASSPSAGRSPEAFF
TGTGCCAGCAGTCCCTCGGCGGGGAGGTCGCCTGAAGCTTTCTTT
>16|TRBV19|TRBJ1-5|.|.
CASSTDLGPGNQPQHF
TGTGCCAGTAGTACCGACCTGGGCCCGGGCAATCAGCCCCAGCATTTT
>16|TRBV7-3|TRBJ1-1|.|.
CASSPGHQKGGTEAFF
TGTGCCAGCAGCCCCGGACACCAAAAGGGCGGCACTGAAGCTTTCTTT
>15|TRBV14|TRBJ2-1|.|TRBD2
CASSLLAGLYNEQFF
TGTGCCAGCAGCCTCTTAGCGGGCCTCTACAATGAGCAGTTCTTC
>15|TRBV6-6|TRBJ2-2|.|.
CASSQPAGHTGELFF
TGTGCCAGCAGTCAACCAGCGGGTCACACCGGGGAGCTGTTTTTT
>14|TRBV5-5|TRBJ2-7|.|TRBD2
CASSSGLAVYEQYF
TGTGCCAGCAGCTCGGGACTAGCGGTATACGAGCAGTACTTC
>15|TRBV6-1|TRBJ1-5|.|.
CASSPTGAANQPQHF
TGTGCCAGCAGTCCAACAGGAGCCGCCAATCAGCCCCAGCATTTT
>11|TRBV2|TRBJ1-6|.|.
CASRAVAPLHF
TGTGCCAGCAGGGCAGTGGCACCCCTCCACTTT
>15|TRBV19|TRBJ2-2|.|.
CASSGSSADTGELFF
TGTGCCAGTAGCGGGAGTTCGGCGGACACCGGGGAGCTGTTTTTT
>14|TRBV29-1|TRBJ2-7|.|.
CSVRGDGSSYEQYF
TGCAGCGTCCGGGGAGACGGGAGCTCCTACGAGCAGTACTTC
>12|TRBV29-1|TRBJ1-1|.|.
CSAGTYDSEAFF
TGCAGTGCCGGGACATATGACTCTGAAGCTTTCTTT
>16|TRBV6-1|TRBJ2-1|.|TRBD2
CASSGKGLAMDNEQFF
TGTGCCAGCAGTGGGAAGGGACTAGCGATGGACAATGAGCAGTTCTTC
>11|TRBV29-1|TRBJ1-2|.|.
CSVDGGGGYTF
TGCAGCGTTGACGGGGGGGGTGGCTACACCTTC
>10|TRBV20-1|TRBJ2-7|few|.
CSASHHEQYF
TGCAGTGCTAGTCATCACGAGCAGTACTTC
>13|TRBV5-1|TRBJ2-3|.|.
CASSPTSTDTQYF
TGCGCCAGCAGCCCGACTAGTACAGATACGCAGTATTTT
>13|TRBV18|TRBJ2-7|.|TRBD1
CASSLPGTDEQYF
TGTGCCAGCTCCCTACCTGGGACAGACGAGCAGTACTTC
>18|TRBV9|TRBJ2-3|.|TRBD2
CASSSTPGTSGRRDTQYF
TGTGCCAGCAGCTCGACCCCCGGGACTAGCGGGAGGAGAGATACGCAGTATTTT
>13|TRBV11-3|TRBJ2-2|.|.
CASSPTTTGELFF
TGTGCCAGCAGCCCGACTACCACCGGGGAGCTGTTTTTT
>12|TRBV2|TRBJ2-7|.|.
CASKQGDYEQYF
TGTGCCAGCAAACAGGGTGACTACGAGCAGTACTTC
>11|TRBV30|TRBJ1-1|few|.
CAWGGELEAFF
TGTGCCTGGGGGGGGGAACTTGAAGCTTTCTTT
>12|TRBV19|TRBJ1-1|few|TRBD1
CATDQGAAEAFF
TGTGCCACCGACCAGGGGGCCGCTGAAGCTTTCTTT
>13|TRBV7-9|TRBJ2-5|.|.
CASSNWGRETQYF
TGTGCCAGCAGCAATTGGGGGCGAGAGACCCAGTACTTC
>15|TRBV5-1|TRBJ1-1|.|.
CASSLDAFLNTEAFF
TGCGCCAGCAGCTTGGATGCGTTCTTGAACACTGAAGCTTTCTTT